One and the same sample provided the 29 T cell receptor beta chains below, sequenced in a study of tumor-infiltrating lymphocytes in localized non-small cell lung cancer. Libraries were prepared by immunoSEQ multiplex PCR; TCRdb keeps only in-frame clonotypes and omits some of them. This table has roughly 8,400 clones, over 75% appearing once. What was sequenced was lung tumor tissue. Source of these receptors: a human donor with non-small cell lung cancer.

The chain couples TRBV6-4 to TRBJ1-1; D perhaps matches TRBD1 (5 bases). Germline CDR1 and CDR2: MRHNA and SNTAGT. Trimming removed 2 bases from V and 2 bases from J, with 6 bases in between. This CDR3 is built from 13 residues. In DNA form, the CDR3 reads TGTGCCAGCAGTGACCGGGACAACACTGAAGCTTTCTTT. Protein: CASSDRDNTEAFF.

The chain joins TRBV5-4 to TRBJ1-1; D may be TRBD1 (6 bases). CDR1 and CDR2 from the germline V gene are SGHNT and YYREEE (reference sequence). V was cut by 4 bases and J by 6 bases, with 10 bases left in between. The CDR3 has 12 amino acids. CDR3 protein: CASSVDSAEAFF. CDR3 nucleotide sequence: TGTGCCAGCAGCGTGGACAGTGCTGAAGCTTTCTTT.

This CDR3 reads CASSRYRDTTEAFF. CDR3 nucleotides: TGTGCCAGCAGCAGGTATAGGGACACCACTGAAGCTTTCTTT. The chain is built from TRBV28 and TRBJ1-1, with a weak D call TRBD1 (6 bases). V shed 6 bases and J shed 4 bases, with 15 bases lying between them. Looked up from germline, CDR1 is MDHEN and CDR2 is SYDVKM. This CDR3 is built from 14 residues.

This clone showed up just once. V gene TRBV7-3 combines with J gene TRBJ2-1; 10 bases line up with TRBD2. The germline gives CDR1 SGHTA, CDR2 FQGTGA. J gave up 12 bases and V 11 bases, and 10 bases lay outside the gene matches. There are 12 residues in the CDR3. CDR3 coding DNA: TGTGCCTCGGGCGGTAGCGGGGGGACGCAGTTCTTC. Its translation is CASGGSGGTQFF. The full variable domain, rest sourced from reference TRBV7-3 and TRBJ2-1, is GAGVSQTPSNKVTEKGKYVELRCDPISGHTALYWYRQSLGQGPEFLIYFQGTGAADDSGLPNDRFFAVRPEGSVSTLKIQRTERGDSAVYLCASGGSGGTQFFGPGTRLTVL.

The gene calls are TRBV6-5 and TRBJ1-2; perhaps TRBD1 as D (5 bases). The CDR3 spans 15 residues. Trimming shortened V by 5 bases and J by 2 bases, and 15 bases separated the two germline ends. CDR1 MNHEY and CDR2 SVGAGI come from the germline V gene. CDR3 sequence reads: CASSGLSGGNYGYTF. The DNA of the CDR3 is TGTGCCAGCAGTGGCCTGTCGGGGGGGAACTATGGCTACACCTTC.

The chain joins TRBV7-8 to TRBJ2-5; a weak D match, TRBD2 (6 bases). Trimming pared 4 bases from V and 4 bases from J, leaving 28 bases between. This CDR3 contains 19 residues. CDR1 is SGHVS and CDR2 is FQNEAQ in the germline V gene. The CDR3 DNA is TGTGCCAGCAGCTGGTCCCCCGGGAGTAGGGCGGCCCGCCGAGAGACCCAGTACTTC. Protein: CASSWSPGSRAARRETQYF.

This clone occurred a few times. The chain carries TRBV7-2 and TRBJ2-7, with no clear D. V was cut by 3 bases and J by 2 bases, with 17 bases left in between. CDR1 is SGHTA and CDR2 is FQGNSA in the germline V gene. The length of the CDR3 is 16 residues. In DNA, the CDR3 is TGTGCCAGCAGCTTCGGCAGTCTACCAGGAGCCTACGAGCAGTACTTC. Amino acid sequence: CASSFGSLPGAYEQYF.

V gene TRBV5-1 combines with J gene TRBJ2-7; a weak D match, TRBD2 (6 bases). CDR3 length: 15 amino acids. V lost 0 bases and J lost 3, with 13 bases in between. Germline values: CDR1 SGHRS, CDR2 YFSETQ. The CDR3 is CASSLEAGLHYEQYF. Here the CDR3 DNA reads TGCGCCAGCAGCTTGGAGGCGGGACTGCACTACGAGCAGTACTTC.

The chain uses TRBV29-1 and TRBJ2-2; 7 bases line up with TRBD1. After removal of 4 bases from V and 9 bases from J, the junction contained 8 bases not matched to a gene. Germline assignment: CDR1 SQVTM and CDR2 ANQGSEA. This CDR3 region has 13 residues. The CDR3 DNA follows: TGCAGCGTTGTAGTGGGACAGAGACGGGAGCTGTTTTTT. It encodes CSVVVGQRRELFF.

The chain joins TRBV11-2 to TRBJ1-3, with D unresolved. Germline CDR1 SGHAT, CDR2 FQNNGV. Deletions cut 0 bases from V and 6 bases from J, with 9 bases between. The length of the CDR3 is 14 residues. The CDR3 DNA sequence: TGTGCCAGCAGCTTAGAGCCGGGGTTAAACACCATATATTTT. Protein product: CASSLEPGLNTIYF. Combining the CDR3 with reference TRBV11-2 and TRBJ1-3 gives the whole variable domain EAGVAQSPRYKIIEKRQSVAFWCNPISGHATLYWYQQILGQGPKLLIQFQNNGVVDDSQLPKDRFSAERLKGVDSTLKIQPAKLEDSAVYLCASSLEPGLNTIYFGEGSWLTVV.

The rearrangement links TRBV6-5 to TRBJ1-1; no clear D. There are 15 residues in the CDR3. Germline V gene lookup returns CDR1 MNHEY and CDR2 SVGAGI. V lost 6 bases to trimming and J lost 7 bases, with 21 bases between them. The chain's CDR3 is CASSRRPRVDGEAFF. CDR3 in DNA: TGTGCCAGCAGCCGACGGCCGAGGGTTGATGGTGAAGCTTTCTTT.

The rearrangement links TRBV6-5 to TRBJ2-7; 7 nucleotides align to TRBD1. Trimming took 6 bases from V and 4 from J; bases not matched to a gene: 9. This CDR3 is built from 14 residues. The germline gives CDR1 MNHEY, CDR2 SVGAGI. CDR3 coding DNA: TGTGCCAGCAGCCCCGGCAGGGGGAAATACGAGCAGTACTTC. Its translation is CASSPGRGKYEQYF.

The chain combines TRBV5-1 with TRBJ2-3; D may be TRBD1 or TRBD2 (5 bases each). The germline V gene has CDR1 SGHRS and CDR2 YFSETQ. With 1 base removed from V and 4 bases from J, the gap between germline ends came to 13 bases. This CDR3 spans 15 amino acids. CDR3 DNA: TGCGCCAGCAGCTTGTATCGGGACGCAGCAGATACGCAGTATTTT. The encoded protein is CASSLYRDAADTQYF.

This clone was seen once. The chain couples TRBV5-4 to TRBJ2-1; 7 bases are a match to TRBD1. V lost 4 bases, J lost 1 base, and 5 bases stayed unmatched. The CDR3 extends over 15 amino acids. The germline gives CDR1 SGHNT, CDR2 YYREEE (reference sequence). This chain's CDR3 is CASSETGDSYNEQFF. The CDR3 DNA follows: TGTGCCAGCAGCGAAACAGGGGATTCCTACAATGAGCAGTTCTTC. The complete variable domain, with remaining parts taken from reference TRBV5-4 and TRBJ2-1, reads ETGVTQSPTHLIKTRGQQVTLRCSSQSGHNTVSWYQQALGQGPQFIFQYYREEENGRGNFPPRFSGLQFPNYSSELNVNALELDDSALYLCASSETGDSYNEQFFGPGTRLTVL.

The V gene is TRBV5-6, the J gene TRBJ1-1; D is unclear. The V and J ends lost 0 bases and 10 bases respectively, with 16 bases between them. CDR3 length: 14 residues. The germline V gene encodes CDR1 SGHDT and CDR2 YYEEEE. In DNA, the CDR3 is TGTGCCAGCAGCTTGGCGGCAATTCGTCTCGGAGCTTTCTTT. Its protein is CASSLAAIRLGAFF.

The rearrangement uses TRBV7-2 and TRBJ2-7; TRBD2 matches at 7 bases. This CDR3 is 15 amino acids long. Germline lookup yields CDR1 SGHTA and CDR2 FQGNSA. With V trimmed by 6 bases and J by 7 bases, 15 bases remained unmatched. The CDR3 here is CASSTIGTTVIEQYF. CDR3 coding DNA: TGTGCCAGCAGTACCATAGGGACTACCGTTATAGAGCAGTACTTC.

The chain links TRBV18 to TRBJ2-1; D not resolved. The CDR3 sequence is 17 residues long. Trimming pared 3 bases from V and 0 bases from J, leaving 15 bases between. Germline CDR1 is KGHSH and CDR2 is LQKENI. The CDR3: CASSPPRPVGSYNEQFF. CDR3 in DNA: TGTGCCAGCTCACCCCCTCGGCCGGTGGGCTCCTACAATGAGCAGTTCTTC.

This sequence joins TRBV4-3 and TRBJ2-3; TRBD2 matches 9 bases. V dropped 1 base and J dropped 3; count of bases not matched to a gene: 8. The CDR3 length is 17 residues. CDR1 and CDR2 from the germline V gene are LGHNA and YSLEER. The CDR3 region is CASSQGLWREGTDTQYF. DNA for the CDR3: TGCGCCAGCAGCCAAGGGTTGTGGCGGGAGGGTACAGATACGCAGTATTTT.

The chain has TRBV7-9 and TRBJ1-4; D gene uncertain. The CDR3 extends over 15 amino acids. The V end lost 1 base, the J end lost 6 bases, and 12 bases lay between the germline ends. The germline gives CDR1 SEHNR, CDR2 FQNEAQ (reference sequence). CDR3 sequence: CASSLGPGVYEKLFF. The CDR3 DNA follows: TGTGCCAGCAGCTTAGGTCCGGGAGTCTATGAAAAACTGTTTTTT.

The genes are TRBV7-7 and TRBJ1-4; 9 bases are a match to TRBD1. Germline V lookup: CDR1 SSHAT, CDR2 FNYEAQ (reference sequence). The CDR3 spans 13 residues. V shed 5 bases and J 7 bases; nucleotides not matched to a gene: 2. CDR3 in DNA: TGTGCCAGCAGCGAGGACAGGGGTGAAAAACTGTTTTTT. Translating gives CASSEDRGEKLFF.

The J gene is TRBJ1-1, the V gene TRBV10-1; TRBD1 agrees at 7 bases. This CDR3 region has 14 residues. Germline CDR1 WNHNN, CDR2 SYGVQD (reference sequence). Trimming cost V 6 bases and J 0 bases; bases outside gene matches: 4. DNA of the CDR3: TGCGCCAGCAGAGGGCAGGGGGTGAACACTGAAGCTTTCTTT. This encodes CASRGQGVNTEAFF.

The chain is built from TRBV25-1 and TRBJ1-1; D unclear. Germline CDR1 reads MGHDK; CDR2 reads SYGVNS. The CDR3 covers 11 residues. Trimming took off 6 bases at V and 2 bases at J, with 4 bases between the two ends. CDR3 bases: TGTGCCAGCAGCCGAAACACTGAAGCTTTCTTT. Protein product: CASSRNTEAFF.

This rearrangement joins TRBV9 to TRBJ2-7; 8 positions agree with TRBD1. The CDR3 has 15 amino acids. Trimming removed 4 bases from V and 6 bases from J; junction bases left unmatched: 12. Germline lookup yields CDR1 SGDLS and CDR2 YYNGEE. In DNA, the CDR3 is TGTGCCAGCAGCCCTCGTGCAGGGGGCGGGCGCGAGCAGTACTTC. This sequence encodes CASSPRAGGGREQYF.

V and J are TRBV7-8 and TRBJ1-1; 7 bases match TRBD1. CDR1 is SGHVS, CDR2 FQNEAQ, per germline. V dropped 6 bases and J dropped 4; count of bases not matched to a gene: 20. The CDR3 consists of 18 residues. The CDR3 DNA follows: TGTGCCAGCAGTTCCGGAGGAAGGGGGCAGGGGGGGAGCACTGAAGCTTTCTTT. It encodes CASSSGGRGQGGSTEAFF.

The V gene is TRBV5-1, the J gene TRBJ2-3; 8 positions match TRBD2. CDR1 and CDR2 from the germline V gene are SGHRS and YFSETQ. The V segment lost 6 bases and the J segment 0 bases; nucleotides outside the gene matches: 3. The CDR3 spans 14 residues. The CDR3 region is CASIRGGSTDTQYF. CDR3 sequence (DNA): TGCGCCAGCATCCGGGGGGGAAGCACAGATACGCAGTATTTT.

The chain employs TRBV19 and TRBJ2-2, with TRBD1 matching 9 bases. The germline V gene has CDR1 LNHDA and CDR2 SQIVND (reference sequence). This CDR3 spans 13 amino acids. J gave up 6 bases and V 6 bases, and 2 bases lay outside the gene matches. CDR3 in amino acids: CASSRQGAGELFF. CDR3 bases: TGTGCCAGTAGCAGACAGGGGGCCGGGGAGCTGTTTTTT.

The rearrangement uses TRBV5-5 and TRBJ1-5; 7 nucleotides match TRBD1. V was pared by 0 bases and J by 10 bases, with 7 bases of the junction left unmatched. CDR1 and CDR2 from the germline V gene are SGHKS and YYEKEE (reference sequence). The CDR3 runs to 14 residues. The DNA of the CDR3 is TGTGCCAGCAGCTTGGGGATGGGAGGGGGCCCCCAGCATTTT. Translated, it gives CASSLGMGGGPQHF. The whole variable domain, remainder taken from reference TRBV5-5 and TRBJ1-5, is DAGVTQSPTHLIKTRGQQVTLRCSPISGHKSVSWYQQVLGQGPQFIFQYYEKEERGRGNFPDRFSARQFPNYSSELNVNALLLGDSALYLCASSLGMGGGPQHFGDGTRLSIL.

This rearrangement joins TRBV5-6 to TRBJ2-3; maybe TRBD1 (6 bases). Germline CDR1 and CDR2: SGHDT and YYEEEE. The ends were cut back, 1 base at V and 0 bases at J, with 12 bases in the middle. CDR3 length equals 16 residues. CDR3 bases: TGTGCCAGCAGCTTGATTAGGGGGAAAAGCACAGATACGCAGTATTTT. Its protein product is CASSLIRGKSTDTQYF. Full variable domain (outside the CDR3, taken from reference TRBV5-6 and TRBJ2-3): DAGVTQSPTHLIKTRGQQVTLRCSPKSGHDTVSWYQQALGQGPQFIFQYYEEEERQRGNFPDRFSGHQFPNYSSELNVNALLLGDSALYLCASSLIRGKSTDTQYFGPGTRLTVL.

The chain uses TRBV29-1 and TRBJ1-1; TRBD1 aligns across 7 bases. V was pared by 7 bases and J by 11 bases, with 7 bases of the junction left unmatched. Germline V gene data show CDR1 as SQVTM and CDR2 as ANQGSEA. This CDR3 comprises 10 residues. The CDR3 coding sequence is TGCAGCGCCAGACAGGGAAAGGCTTTCTTT. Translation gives CSARQGKAFF.